A single sample is the source of the 11 T cell receptor beta chains below, sequenced in a study of cytomegalovirus exposure and HLA in healthy donors. PCR was performed using 60 Vbeta and 13 Jbeta primers. Produced via immunoSEQ multiplex PCR; TCRdb's table is partial and in-frame only. Of a few hundred thousand clones in the sample, roughly 80% were seen once. Sequenced material: PBMCs. The receptors stem from a man younger than 45 in good health and CMV-seronegative.

The rearrangement uses TRBV7-3 and TRBJ2-6; TRBD1 aligns across 8 bases. With V trimmed by 5 bases and J by 4 bases, 7 bases remained unmatched. The CDR3 contains 16 residues. Germline CDR1 and CDR2: SGHTA and FQGTGA. CDR3 DNA: TGTGCCAGCAGCCCCTCGACAGGGGCCGGGGCCAACGTCCTGACTTTC. Translation gives CASSPSTGAGANVLTF.

The V gene is TRBV7-2, the J gene TRBJ2-5; 9 bases are a match to TRBD1. The germline V gene encodes CDR1 SGHTA and CDR2 FQGNSA. The length of the CDR3 is 15 residues. Germline trimming cut 4 bases from V and 9 bases from J; bases unmatched to any gene: 12. The CDR3 protein is CASSSSHRGQGPQYF. In DNA, the CDR3 is TGTGCCAGCAGCTCGTCACATCGGGGACAGGGCCCCCAGTACTTC.

The chain combines TRBV28 with TRBJ1-1; 9 nucleotides align to TRBD1. Germline V gene data show CDR1 as MDHEN and CDR2 as SYDVKM. J was trimmed by 5 bases and V by 4 bases; bases with no gene match: 5. The length of the CDR3 is 14 residues. The CDR3 DNA reads TGTGCCAGCAGTTCTGACAGGGGGGAAACTGAAGCTTTCTTT. Its protein is CASSSDRGETEAFF.

This chain joins TRBV5-1 and TRBJ1-5; possible D gene TRBD1, 6 bases. In germline, CDR1 is SGHRS, CDR2 YFSETQ. V shed 0 bases and J shed 6 bases, with 16 bases lying between them. The CDR3 length is 16 residues. Written as DNA, the CDR3 is TGCGCCAGCAGCTTGGAGAGTGGGGGCCCCGGTCAGCCCCAGCATTTT. Amino acid sequence: CASSLESGGPGQPQHF. The complete variable domain, with remaining parts taken from reference TRBV5-1 and TRBJ1-5, reads KAGVTQTPRYLIKTRGQQVTLSCSPISGHRSVSWYQQTPGQGLQFLFEYFSETQRNKGNFPGRFSGRQFSNSRSEMNVSTLELGDSALYLCASSLESGGPGQPQHFGDGTRLSIL.

The rearrangement links TRBV7-2 to TRBJ2-5; 13 positions agree with TRBD2. V shed 0 bases and J 2 bases; nucleotides not matched to a gene: 3. The germline CDR1 and CDR2 sequences are SGHTA and FQGNSA. CDR3 size: 17 residues. The CDR3 here is CASSLAWGLAGQETQYF. Written as DNA, the CDR3 is TGTGCCAGCAGCTTAGCGTGGGGACTAGCGGGGCAAGAGACCCAGTACTTC.

This rearrangement joins TRBV5-5 to TRBJ1-5; D is undetermined. Per germline, CDR1 SGHKS and CDR2 YYEKEE (reference sequence). The CDR3 loop spans 13 amino acids. Trimming pared 1 base from V and 4 bases from J, leaving 6 bases between. The CDR3 DNA reads as TGTGCCAGCAGCTTGCGCAGTAATCAGCCCCAGCATTTT. The encoded protein is CASSLRSNQPQHF. The whole variable domain, remainder taken from reference TRBV5-5 and TRBJ1-5, is DAGVTQSPTHLIKTRGQQVTLRCSPISGHKSVSWYQQVLGQGPQFIFQYYEKEERGRGNFPDRFSARQFPNYSSELNVNALLLGDSALYLCASSLRSNQPQHFGDGTRLSIL.

This clone was counted once. This rearrangement joins TRBV7-2 to TRBJ2-5, with 7 nucleotides matching TRBD2. The germline V gene encodes CDR1 SGHTA and CDR2 FQGNSA. V lost 5 bases, J lost 2 bases, and 8 bases stayed unmatched. The CDR3 consists of 15 residues. CDR3 DNA sequence: TGTGCCAGCAGCCCCAAGACTAGCAGGCAAGAGACCCAGTACTTC. Protein: CASSPKTSRQETQYF.

This sequence joins TRBV6-1 and TRBJ2-7; D is ambiguous. V was cut by 3 bases and J by 0 bases, with 12 bases left in between. This CDR3 region has 15 residues. In germline, CDR1 is MNHNS, CDR2 SASEGT. The CDR3 here is CASSDRSLPSYEQYF. The CDR3 DNA reads as TGTGCCAGCAGTGACAGGTCCCTACCCTCCTACGAGCAGTACTTC.

The V gene is TRBV6-1, the J gene TRBJ1-5, with D perhaps TRBD1 (5 bases). CDR3 length: 13 amino acids. The germline CDR1 and CDR2 sequences are MNHNS and SASEGT. Trimming took off 4 bases at V and 4 bases at J, with 8 bases between the two ends. The CDR3 DNA sequence: TGTGCCAGCAGTGGACGGGGGAATCAGCCCCAGCATTTT. Its protein is CASSGRGNQPQHF.

This sequence joins TRBV18 and TRBJ2-2; TRBD1 aligns across 8 bases. The CDR3 length is 16 residues. Germline assignment: CDR1 KGHSH and CDR2 LQKENI. V trimming: 6 bases; J trimming: 0 bases; junction bases outside the gene matches: 6. CDR3 bases: TGTGCCAGCTCCAGGGACAGGAACGCGAACACCGGGGAGCTGTTTTTT. It specifies CASSRDRNANTGELFF.

V gene TRBV7-6 combines with J gene TRBJ1-2, with 9 bases identical to TRBD1. Germline V gives CDR1 SGHVS, CDR2 FNYEAQ. This CDR3 comprises 15 residues. V dropped 5 bases and J dropped 2; count of bases not matched to a gene: 6. The CDR3 sequence is CASSPAGQGNYGYTF. In nucleotides, the CDR3 is TGTGCCAGCAGCCCGGCTGGACAGGGGAACTATGGCTACACCTTC.